Below, 28 T cell receptor beta chains from the same sample are listed, as sequenced in a study of identical twins. TCRdb passed the 5' RACE reads through MiXCR, listing each CDR3 protein once. The sample lists roughly 260,000 distinct CDR3 sequences, approximately 6.8% occurring once. This sample was shared with a second study, whose subject was yellow fever vaccine responses in identical twins.

The material sequenced was CD8+ T cells sorted from blood. The receptors here all came from a young woman in good health.

There are a few counts of this clonotype. V gene TRBV5-5 combines with J gene TRBJ2-7, with a tentative D call TRBD1 (6 bases). Trimming took 3 bases from V and 6 from J, leaving 16 bases between them. Germline-derived CDR1 and CDR2 are SGHKS and YYEKEE (reference sequence). CDR3 length: 14 residues. CDR3 nucleotides: TGTGCCAGCAGCTCAACAGGGTGGGGAGTCGAGCAGTACTTC. It is translated as CASSSTGWGVEQYF.

This clonotype came up a few times. V and J are TRBV9 and TRBJ2-1, with D tentatively TRBD2 (6 bases). The CDR3 contains 14 residues. Germline values: CDR1 SGDLS, CDR2 YYNGEE. The germline V and J ends were trimmed by 6 bases and 7 bases, with 17 bases remaining between them. As DNA, the CDR3 is TGTGCCAGCAACCGGGGGAGCACGCAAAATGAGCAGTTCTTC. Translated: CASNRGSTQNEQFF.

V gene TRBV24-1 combines with J gene TRBJ2-5; D not resolved. Germline-derived CDR1 and CDR2 are KGHDR and SFDVKD. This CDR3 region has 16 residues. Trimming removed 7 bases at V and 1 base at J, with 18 bases between. The CDR3 region is CATRGPTSPPQETQYF. In DNA form, the CDR3 reads TGTGCCACCAGAGGACCGACCAGTCCACCCCAAGAGACCCAGTACTTC.

V usage is TRBV2 and J usage is TRBJ2-1; possible D gene TRBD2, 6 bases. Per germline, CDR1 SNHLY and CDR2 FYNNEI. V lost 3 bases to trimming and J lost 7 bases, with 10 bases between them. This CDR3 has 13 residues. In nucleotides, the CDR3 is TGTGCCAGCAGTGATGAGCTAGCGAATGAGCAGTTCTTC. Its protein product is CASSDELANEQFF.

This clonotype showed up many times. DNA for the CDR3: TGTGCCAGCAGTCCGGAGGGGTTTACCTACGAGCAGTACTTC. Protein sequence: CASSPEGFTYEQYF. This chain joins TRBV9 and TRBJ2-7, with D perhaps matching TRBD2 (6 bases). CDR1 and CDR2 from the germline V gene are SGDLS and YYNGEE. CDR3 length equals 14 residues. V lost 5 bases, J lost 2 bases, and 14 bases lay in between.

The chain joins TRBV12-3 or TRBV12-4 to TRBJ2-7; 11 nucleotides align to TRBD2. There are 16 residues in the CDR3. The trim removed 4 bases at V and 2 bases at J, leaving 7 bases unmatched. The CDR3: CASSSVGLAVTYEQYF. Written as DNA, the CDR3 is TGTGCCAGCAGTTCTGTGGGACTAGCGGTAACCTACGAGCAGTACTTC.

This chain uses TRBV5-1 with TRBJ2-7; 8 nucleotides line up with TRBD2. The germline V gene has CDR1 SGHRS and CDR2 YFSETQ. The V segment lost 0 bases and the J segment 0 bases; nucleotides outside the gene matches: 11. The CDR3 has 18 residues. Here the CDR3 reads CASSLASGSGIHSYEQYF. The CDR3 bases are TGCGCCAGCAGCTTGGCCAGTGGTAGCGGGATTCACTCCTACGAGCAGTACTTC.

This clonotype was observed a handful of times. The CDR3 DNA follows: TGCGCCAGCAGCCAGGCCGGGACAGGGGGCTACGAGCAGTACTTC. Amino acid sequence: CASSQAGTGGYEQYF. The chain joins TRBV4-1 to TRBJ2-7; TRBD1 matches 11 bases. The CDR3 spans 15 residues. Germline CDR1 and CDR2: MGHRA and YSYEKL. The V and J ends lost 3 bases and 3 bases, in that order; junction bases with no gene match: 4.

This rearrangement joins TRBV7-9 to TRBJ2-2; the match to TRBD2 covers 7 bases. V shed 4 bases and J 6 bases; nucleotides not matched to a gene: 8. The length of the CDR3 is 15 residues. CDR1 is SEHNR, CDR2 FQNEAQ, per germline (reference sequence). The chain's CDR3 is CASSSPLREPGELFF. For the CDR3, the DNA is TGTGCCAGCAGCTCCCCCCTGCGGGAGCCCGGGGAGCTGTTTTTT.

This clonotype has at least ten counts. The CDR3 nucleotides read TGTGCCAGCAGTAACCCGGGACGGCCGAACACTGAAGCTTTCTTT. This codes for CASSNPGRPNTEAFF. This rearrangement joins TRBV12-3 or TRBV12-4 to TRBJ1-1, with D possibly being TRBD1 (5 bases). The CDR3 spans 15 residues. V shed 5 bases and J shed 1 base, with 14 bases lying between them.

This clonotype was seen many times. The rearrangement uses TRBV5-1 and TRBJ2-7, with D tentatively TRBD1 or TRBD2 (5 bases each). V lost 2 bases and J 4 bases, leaving 13 bases between the germline ends. The CDR3 has 14 amino acids. Per the germline V gene, CDR1 is SGHRS and CDR2 is YFSETQ. CDR3: CASSFQGDDYEQYF. The CDR3 coding sequence is TGCGCCAGCAGCTTTCAGGGAGATGATTACGAGCAGTACTTC.

This clonotype was counted between two and nine times. V usage is TRBV12-3 or TRBV12-4 and J usage is TRBJ2-1; TRBD2 matches at 9 bases. The CDR3 contains 15 residues. The trim removed 1 base at V and 5 bases at J, leaving 3 bases unmatched. In DNA, the CDR3 is TGTGCCAGCAGTTTAGTTTCTAGCGGGGACAATGAGCAGTTCTTC. Translated: CASSLVSSGDNEQFF.

CDR3 loop: CASSTTGFEQYF. In DNA, the CDR3 is TGCGCCAGCAGCACAACGGGATTTGAGCAGTACTTC. The V call is TRBV4-1, the J call TRBJ2-7; D might be TRBD2 (5 bases). The CDR3 is 12 residues long. Germline CDR1 reads MGHRA; CDR2 reads YSYEKL. V lost 5 bases, J lost 7 bases, and 12 bases lay in between.

This clonotype was detected a few times. CDR3 nucleotide sequence: TGTGCCAGCAGTGAAGCCCCCTACAAGGGAGGCACCCGAGGGCTGTTTTTT. Its translation: CASSEAPYKGGTRGLFF. The rearrangement joins TRBV2 to TRBJ2-2, with D possibly being TRBD2 (6 bases). The CDR3 is 17 residues long. Trimming left V 0 bases short and J 13 bases short, with 24 bases between. CDR1 SNHLY and CDR2 FYNNEI come from the germline V gene.

The table lists this clonotype with many counts. This chain uses TRBV13 with TRBJ1-4; D possibly corresponds to TRBD1 (6 bases). This CDR3 comprises 16 residues. The germline gives CDR1 PRHDT, CDR2 FYEKMQ (reference sequence). The V end lost 1 base, the J end lost 3 bases, and 12 bases lay between the germline ends. The CDR3 spells CASSLDRERSNEKLFF. CDR3 bases: TGTGCCAGCAGCTTAGACAGGGAGCGCTCTAATGAAAAACTGTTTTTT.

Only a few counts were recorded for this clonotype. This rearrangement joins TRBV2 to TRBJ2-1, with 10 bases aligning to TRBD2. The CDR3 sequence is 15 residues long. The germline V gene has CDR1 SNHLY and CDR2 FYNNEI. V dropped 3 bases and J dropped 10; count of bases not matched to a gene: 9. CDR3 residues: CASSDEASGRVEQFF. CDR3 sequence (DNA): TGTGCCAGCAGTGACGAGGCTAGCGGGAGAGTAGAGCAGTTCTTC. Drawing the rest from reference TRBV2 and TRBJ2-1, the complete variable domain is EPEVTQTPSHQVTQMGQEVILRCVPISNHLYFYWYRQILGQKVEFLVSFYNNEISEKSEIFDDQFSVERPDGSNFTLKIRSTKLEDSAMYFCASSDEASGRVEQFFGPGTRLTVL.

There are many counts of this clonotype. The chain joins TRBV7-9 to TRBJ2-2, with D tentatively TRBD2 (6 bases). Per germline, CDR1 SEHNR and CDR2 FQNEAQ (reference sequence). The CDR3 covers 17 residues. The germline V and J ends were trimmed by 3 bases and 2 bases, with 16 bases remaining between them. DNA of the CDR3: TGTGCCAGCAGCTTGGAGGGCGAGGGTACCAACACCGGGGAGCTGTTTTTT. It codes for CASSLEGEGTNTGELFF.

This clonotype was counted ten times or more. The chain joins TRBV2 to TRBJ1-5; 9 bases align to TRBD1. The V gene's germline CDR1 is SNHLY and CDR2 FYNNEI. The CDR3 contains 15 residues. The ends lost 8 bases at V and 5 bases at J; junction bases unmatched: 10. CDR3 sequence reads: CASAQSGQGYQPQHF. In DNA form, the CDR3 reads TGTGCCAGCGCTCAATCGGGACAGGGCTATCAGCCCCAGCATTTT.

This clonotype came up many times. J is TRBJ1-6 and V is TRBV2; no clear D. V was clipped by 2 bases and J by 4 bases, with 9 bases between them. This CDR3 is 15 amino acids long. Germline V lookup: CDR1 SNHLY, CDR2 FYNNEI. In DNA form, the CDR3 reads TGTGCCAGCAGTGAACTGACTGTATATAATTCACCCCTCCACTTT. Residues: CASSELTVYNSPLHF.

This clonotype was detected ten times or more. CDR3 nucleotide sequence: TGCGCCAGCAGCCAAGGGCCGGGACTAGCGGGGGCTGGGGCCAAAAACATTCAGTACTTC. This encodes CASSQGPGLAGAGAKNIQYF. The V gene is TRBV4-1, the J gene TRBJ2-4; 14 bases align to TRBD2. The CDR3 is 20 residues long. Germline CDR1 MGHRA, CDR2 YSYEKL. V lost 1 base and J lost 1; bases outside the gene matches: 9.

This clonotype has ten or more counts. The chain joins TRBV20-1 to TRBJ2-7; no firm D call. Looked up from germline, CDR1 is DFQATT and CDR2 is SNEGSKA (reference sequence). The CDR3 runs to 14 residues. The germline V and J ends were trimmed by 6 bases and 2 bases, with 17 bases remaining between them. CDR3 DNA: TGCAGTGCCCAGGACCCTCGTGAGGCCTACGAGCAGTACGTC. Protein product: CSAQDPREAYEQYV.

This clonotype came up many times. This sequence joins TRBV12-3 or TRBV12-4 and TRBJ2-1; D gene unclear. This CDR3 spans 11 amino acids. V gave up 6 bases and J gave up 11 bases, with 11 bases separating them. The DNA of the CDR3 is TGTGCCAGCAGCAAAGGGCCGAAGCAGTTCTTC. Translated, it gives CASSKGPKQFF.

This clonotype was seen more than once but under ten times. This chain connects TRBV29-1 to TRBJ1-2; D might be TRBD1 (6 bases). In germline, CDR1 is SQVTM, CDR2 ANQGSEA. CDR3 length equals 13 residues. V lost 1 base to trimming and J lost 8 bases, with 14 bases between them. CDR3 nucleotide sequence: TGCAGCGTTGAAGCGGAGGGGGTGGTCGGCTACACCTTC. Amino acids: CSVEAEGVVGYTF. The whole variable domain, filled in from reference TRBV29-1 and TRBJ1-2, reads SAVISQKPSRDICQRGTSLTIQCQVDSQVTMMFWYRQQPGQSLTLIATANQGSEATYESGFVIDKFPISRPNLTFSTLTVSNMSPEDSSIYLCSVEAEGVVGYTFGSGTRLTVV.

The genes are TRBV7-9 and TRBJ2-7; 11 bases match TRBD1. J was trimmed by 5 bases and V by 2 bases; bases with no gene match: 5. CDR3 size: 15 residues. Germline CDR1 and CDR2: SEHNR and FQNEAQ (reference sequence). CDR3 in DNA: TGTGCCAGCAGCTTAACCGGGACAGGGGGGGACGAGCAGTACTTC. Amino acid sequence: CASSLTGTGGDEQYF.

This clonotype came up a few times. The V gene is TRBV5-1, the J gene TRBJ2-5, with 9 nucleotides matching TRBD2. Trimming took 0 bases from V and 4 from J; bases not matched to a gene: 4. Per the germline V gene, CDR1 is SGHRS and CDR2 is YFSETQ. The CDR3 is made up of 15 amino acids. CDR3 sequence reads: CASSLAVAGVETQYF. For the CDR3, the DNA is TGCGCCAGCAGCTTGGCCGTAGCGGGAGTAGAGACCCAGTACTTC.

The rearrangement joins TRBV11-1 to TRBJ2-6, with unresolved D. This CDR3 contains 20 residues. V was shortened by 1 base and J by 4 bases, with 23 bases between the two germline ends. Germline V CDR1 and CDR2: SGHAT, FQDESV (reference sequence). The CDR3 loop reads CASSLGPDYLIGSGANVLTF. The DNA of the CDR3 is TGTGCCAGCAGCTTAGGTCCAGATTACCTAATTGGCTCGGGGGCCAACGTCCTGACTTTC. Looking up the rest from reference TRBV11-1 and TRBJ2-6 gives the full variable domain: EAEVAQSPRYKITEKSQAVAFWCDPISGHATLYWYRQILGQGPELLVQFQDESVVDDSQLPKDRFSAERLKGVDSTLKIQPAELGDSAMYLCASSLGPDYLIGSGANVLTFGAGSRLTVL.

This clonotype was seen only a few times. This chain joins TRBV11-2 and TRBJ2-3; either TRBD1 or TRBD2 may supply D (6 bases each). CDR1 SGHAT and CDR2 FQNNGV come from the germline V gene. V was clipped by 4 bases and J by 0 bases, with 20 bases between them. The length of the CDR3 is 18 residues. CDR3 sequence reads: CASSYGRDTYVSTDTQYF. DNA of the CDR3: TGTGCCAGCAGCTACGGGCGGGACACCTACGTGAGCACAGATACGCAGTATTTT.

This clonotype occurred a few times. J is TRBJ2-7 and V is TRBV12-3 or TRBV12-4; D is unclear. V shed 2 bases and J shed 3 bases, with 11 bases lying between them. This CDR3 region has 14 residues. The CDR3 reads CASSLPGNYYEQYF. CDR3 bases: TGTGCCAGCAGTTTACCTGGGAATTACTACGAGCAGTACTTC.